This T cell receptor (beta chain) comes out of a study of OX40 agonist ivuxolimab in advanced cancers. Some background on the complete study: Ivuxolimab was a fully human IgG2 agonistic monoclonal antibody targeting the costimulatory receptor OX40 (CD134). The paper describes the monotherapy dose-escalation part (N = 52 patients) of the phase I trial of ivuxolimab. Peripheral TCRbeta sequencing was intended to test whether TCR sequence diversity was altered and clonal T-cell expansion was caused by ivuxolimab. Intravenous ivuxolimab was administered to patients every 2 weeks at six dose levels: 0.01, 0.1, 0.3, 1.5, 3 and 10 mg/kg. Prior anti-PD-1, anti-PD-L1 or anti-CTLA-4 therapy was permitted, and checkpoint inhibitors had been received by 40% to 50% of dose-escalation patients. Of the approximately 53 patients in dose escalation, around 19 had hepatocellular carcinoma, some 15 had melanoma, 9 had renal cell carcinoma and 9 had head and neck cancer. Three dose-escalation patients achieved partial responses, one with hepatocellular carcinoma and two with cutaneous melanoma. A male proportion of around 81% and a mean age of roughly 58 years, ranging from about 20 to 85, were recorded for the dose-escalation cohort.

Sequences SGHDT (CDR1) and YYEEEE (CDR2) are obtained from the germline V gene. The germline V end is reduced by 3 bases and the J end by 7 bases; junction bases left unmatched: 0. Its CDR3 holds 12 amino acids, cysteine through phenylalanine. Solely the CDR3 DNA is kept, with 36 bases framed from the first base. Genomic DNA was isolated from the sorted cells so that the TCRbeta CDR3 region could be sequenced. The immunoSEQ Assay was used to sequence the TCRbeta CDR3 regions. TCRdb holds this immuneACCESS table with in-frame rearrangements only. Some clones are missing; in checked studies, unresolved V genes explain under half, and the rest has no known cause. For this sample the table gives 44,000 or so clones, of which approximately 91% were detected only once. About 19% of the sample is taken by the ten largest. Patients with a history of autoimmune disease or receiving systemic immunosuppression were excluded from the trial. Peripheral blood for TCR sequencing was collected from all dose cohorts at baseline, on cycle 4 day 1, and on cycle 7 day 1. Samples were obtained from an open-label, multicenter, first-in-human phase I dose-escalation trial of ivuxolimab. Adults with locally advanced or metastatic head and neck squamous cell, hepatocellular, melanoma or renal cell carcinoma were enrolled in the trial. Before TCR sequencing, CD4+ and CD8+ T cells were separately sorted from peripheral blood.

Comments on this clone: The antigen it binds to is not known. No much larger clonotype is one base removed from it; base qualities were not supplied.

Broad study findings and their caveats: Low levels of normalized T-cell clonal expansion were also seen in some patients who did not respond. In the 0.1-3.0 mg/kg groups, partial responders had among the lowest normalized peripheral clonal expansion, particularly in CD8+ T cells. After ivuxolimab, more expanded clones were found on average in CD8+ T cells than in CD4+ T cells. The antigen specificity of the clonally expanded peripheral T cells was not determined. Clonal expansion of both CD4+ and CD8+ blood T cells was observed from baseline to week 6 at doses 0.1 to 3.0 mg/kg.

The sequences come from CD4+ or CD8+ T cells sorted from blood, collected in a trial of the OX40 agonist ivuxolimab. Rearrangement joined TRBV5-6 to TRBJ2-4; the junction holds 8 bases that match TRBD1. This sequence originates from an adult with an advanced solid tumor such as melanoma, head and neck, liver or kidney cancer. The DNA sequence is TGTGCCAGCAGCTGGGACAGGAACATTCAGTACTTC. Its translation is CASSWDRNIQYF.